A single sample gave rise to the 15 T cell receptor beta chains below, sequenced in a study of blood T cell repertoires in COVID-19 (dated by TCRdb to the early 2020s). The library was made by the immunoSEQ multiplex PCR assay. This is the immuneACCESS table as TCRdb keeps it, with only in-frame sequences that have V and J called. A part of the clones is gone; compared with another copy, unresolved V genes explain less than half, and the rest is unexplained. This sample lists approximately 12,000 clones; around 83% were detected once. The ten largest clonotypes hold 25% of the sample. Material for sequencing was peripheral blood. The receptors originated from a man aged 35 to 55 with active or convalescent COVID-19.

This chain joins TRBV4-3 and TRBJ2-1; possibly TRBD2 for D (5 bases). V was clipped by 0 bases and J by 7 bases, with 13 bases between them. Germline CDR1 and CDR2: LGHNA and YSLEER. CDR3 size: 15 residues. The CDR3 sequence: CASSQDRSGVNEQFF. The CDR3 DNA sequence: TGCGCCAGCAGCCAAGATCGGTCCGGGGTTAATGAGCAGTTCTTC.

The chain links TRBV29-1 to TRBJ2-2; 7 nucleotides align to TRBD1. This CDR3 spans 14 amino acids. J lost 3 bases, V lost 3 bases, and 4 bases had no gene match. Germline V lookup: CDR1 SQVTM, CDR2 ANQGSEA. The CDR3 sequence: CSVDNRGDTGELFF. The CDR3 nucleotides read TGCAGCGTTGACAACAGGGGAGACACCGGGGAGCTGTTTTTT.

CDR3 amino acids: CASIRQLPYEQYF. The CDR3 nucleotides are TGTGCCAGCATCAGACAGCTACCCTACGAGCAGTACTTC. The chain joins TRBV6-6 to TRBJ2-7, with D perhaps matching TRBD1 (5 bases). The CDR3 is 13 residues long. Trimming cost V 7 bases and J 2 bases, with 12 bases left between them. The germline V gene has CDR1 MNHNY and CDR2 SVGAGI (reference sequence).

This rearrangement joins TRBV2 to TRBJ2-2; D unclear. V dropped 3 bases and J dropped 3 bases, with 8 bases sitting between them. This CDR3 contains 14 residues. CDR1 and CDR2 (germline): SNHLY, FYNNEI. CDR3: CASSESRDTGELFF. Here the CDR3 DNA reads TGTGCCAGCAGTGAGTCGCGTGACACCGGGGAGCTGTTTTTT.

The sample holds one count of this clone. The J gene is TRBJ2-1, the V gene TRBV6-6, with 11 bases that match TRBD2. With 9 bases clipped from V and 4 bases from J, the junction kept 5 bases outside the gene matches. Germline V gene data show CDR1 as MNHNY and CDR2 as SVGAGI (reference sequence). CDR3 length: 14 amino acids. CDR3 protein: CASYTSGGYNEQFF. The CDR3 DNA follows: TGTGCCAGTTACACTAGCGGGGGTTACAATGAGCAGTTCTTC.

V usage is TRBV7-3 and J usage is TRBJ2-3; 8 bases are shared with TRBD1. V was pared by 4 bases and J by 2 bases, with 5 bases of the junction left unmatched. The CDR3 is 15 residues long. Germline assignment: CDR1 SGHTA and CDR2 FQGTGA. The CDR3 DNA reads TGTGCCAGCAGCTCAACGACAGGGGACACAGATACGCAGTATTTT. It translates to CASSSTTGDTDTQYF.

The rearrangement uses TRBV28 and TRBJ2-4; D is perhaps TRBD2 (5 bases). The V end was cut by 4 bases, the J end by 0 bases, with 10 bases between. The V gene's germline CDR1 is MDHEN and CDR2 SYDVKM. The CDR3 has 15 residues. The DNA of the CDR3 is TGTGCCAGCAGTTCCGGGGTACTAGCCAAAAACATTCAGTACTTC. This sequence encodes CASSSGVLAKNIQYF.

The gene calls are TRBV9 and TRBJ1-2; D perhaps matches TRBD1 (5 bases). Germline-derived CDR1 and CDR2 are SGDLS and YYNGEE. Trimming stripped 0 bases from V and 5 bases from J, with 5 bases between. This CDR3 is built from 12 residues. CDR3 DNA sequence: TGTGCCAGCAGCGTAGAGGGGTATGGCTACACCTTC. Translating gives CASSVEGYGYTF. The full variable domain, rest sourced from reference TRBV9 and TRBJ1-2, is DSGVTQTPKHLITATGQRVTLRCSPRSGDLSVYWYQQSLDQGLQFLIQYYNGEERAKGNILERFSAQQFPDLHSELNLSSLELGDSALYFCASSVEGYGYTFGSGTRLTVV.

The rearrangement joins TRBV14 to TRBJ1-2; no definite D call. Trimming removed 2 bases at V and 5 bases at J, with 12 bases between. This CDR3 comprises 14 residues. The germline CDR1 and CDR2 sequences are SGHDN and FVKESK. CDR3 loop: CASSQLDEEYGYTF. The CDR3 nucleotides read TGTGCCAGCAGCCAACTGGATGAGGAATATGGCTACACCTTC.

CDR3 nucleotides: TGTGCCAGCAGCTTCGGGGGTTGGGCTGAAGCTTTCTTT. Translating it yields CASSFGGWAEAFF. The chain has TRBV11-2 and TRBJ1-1; perhaps TRBD1 as D (5 bases). Germline CDR1 SGHAT, CDR2 FQNNGV. Trimming stripped 3 bases from V and 6 bases from J, with 11 bases between. This CDR3 region has 13 residues.

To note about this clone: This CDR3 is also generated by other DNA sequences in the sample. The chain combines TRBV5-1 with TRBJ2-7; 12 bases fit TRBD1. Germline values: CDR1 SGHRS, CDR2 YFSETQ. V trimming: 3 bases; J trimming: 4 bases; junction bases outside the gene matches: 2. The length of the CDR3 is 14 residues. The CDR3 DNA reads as TGCGCCAGCAGCTCGGGACAGGGGGCATACGAGCAGTACTTC. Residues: CASSSGQGAYEQYF.

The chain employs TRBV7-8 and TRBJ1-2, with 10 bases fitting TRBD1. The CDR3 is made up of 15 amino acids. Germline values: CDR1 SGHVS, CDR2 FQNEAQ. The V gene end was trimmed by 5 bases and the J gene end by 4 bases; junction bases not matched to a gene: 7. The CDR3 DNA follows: TGTGCCAGCAGCGGAAGACAGGGGGCGAGCTATGGCTACACCTTC. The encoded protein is CASSGRQGASYGYTF.

The CDR3 reads CASSPGQENNEQFF. The CDR3, as DNA: TGTGCCAGCAGCCCCGGACAGGAAAACAATGAGCAGTTCTTC. This chain joins TRBV27 and TRBJ2-1; 7 bases are shared with TRBD1. In germline, CDR1 is MNHEY, CDR2 SMNVEV (reference sequence). The CDR3 is made up of 14 amino acids. J was trimmed by 5 bases and V by 6 bases; bases with no gene match: 7.

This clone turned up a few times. CDR3 DNA: TGTGCCAGCAGCCAAGTGTCTCAGGGAGGCCATGGCTACACCTTC. Translation gives CASSQVSQGGHGYTF. The chain has TRBV4-2 and TRBJ1-2; maybe TRBD1 (5 bases). V dropped 1 base and J dropped 6 bases, with 15 bases sitting between them. Germline V CDR1 and CDR2: LGHNA, YNFKEQ. This CDR3 is built from 15 residues.

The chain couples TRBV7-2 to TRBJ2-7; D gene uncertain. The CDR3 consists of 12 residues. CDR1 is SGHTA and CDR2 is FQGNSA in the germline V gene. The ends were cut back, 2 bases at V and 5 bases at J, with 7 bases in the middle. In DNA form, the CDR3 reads TGTGCCAGCAGCTTATTCGGTCACGAGCAGTACTTC. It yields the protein CASSLFGHEQYF.